Presented here are 29 T cell receptor beta chains from one specimen sequenced in a study of CD8 T cells in ankylosing spondylitis. TCRdb fed the 5' RACE reads into MiXCR, producing one record per CDR3 protein. The repertoire holds roughly 140,000 distinct CDR3 sequences, with under 45% as singletons. The sequencing sample was made of synovial fluid, either unsorted or a sorted T cell fraction (not recorded which). All receptors come from a male donor with ankylosing spondylitis.

The chain has TRBV28 and TRBJ1-1; D ambiguous. V was clipped by 2 bases and J by 6 bases, with 10 bases between them. The CDR3 is 13 amino acids. Per the germline V gene, CDR1 is MDHEN and CDR2 is SYDVKM. The CDR3 reads CASSLPGSAEAFF. In DNA form, the CDR3 reads TGTGCCAGCAGTTTACCCGGATCCGCTGAAGCTTTCTTT.

This clonotype has more than one count but fewer than ten. A much larger clone differs from this one at a single base, so this may be a read error. This chain joins TRBV7-9 and TRBJ1-2; D uncertain. The CDR3 sequence is 12 residues long. Germline V CDR1 and CDR2: SEHNR, FQNEAQ (reference sequence). The CDR3 protein is CSSSIPIHGYTF. The CDR3 DNA follows: TGTTCCAGCAGCATCCCGATCCATGGCTACACCTTC.

This clonotype was observed a handful of times. This chain connects TRBV12-3 or TRBV12-4 to TRBJ2-5; 8 nucleotides line up with TRBD2. The junction had 11 bases not matched to a gene; V was cut back by 3 bases and J by 2 bases. The CDR3 has 17 amino acids. The CDR3, as DNA: TGTGCCAGCAGTTTTCGACACAACGGGGGGGATCAAGAGACCCAGTACTTC. Its protein product is CASSFRHNGGDQETQYF.

Here the CDR3 reads CASSLPPGQIYEQYF. DNA of the CDR3: TGTGCCAGCAGCTTACCTCCGGGACAGATCTACGAGCAGTACTTC. The chain couples TRBV7-9 to TRBJ2-7; 7 positions match TRBD1. Germline V gives CDR1 SEHNR, CDR2 FQNEAQ (reference sequence). V lost 2 bases and J lost 3; bases outside the gene matches: 7. The CDR3 runs to 15 residues. The full variable domain, in which reference TRBV7-9 and TRBJ2-7 provide the parts outside the CDR3, is DTGVSQNPRHKITKRGQNVTFRCDPISEHNRLYWYRQTLGQGPEFLTYFQNEAQLEKSRLLSDRFSAERPKGSFSTLEIQRTEQGDSAMYLCASSLPPGQIYEQYFGPGTRLTVT.

This chain uses TRBV28 with TRBJ2-2; the match to TRBD1 covers 9 bases. The CDR3 has 17 amino acids. The V and J ends lost 3 bases and 5 bases, in that order; junction bases with no gene match: 10. Germline V gene data show CDR1 as MDHEN and CDR2 as SYDVKM. The CDR3 coding sequence is TGTGCCAGCAGTTTGCCCCCCGGACAGGGGACGACCGGGGAGCTGTTTTTT. The encoded protein is CASSLPPGQGTTGELFF.

The genes are TRBV7-9 and TRBJ2-7; D unresolved. CDR3 length equals 16 residues. Trimming removed 1 base at V and 6 bases at J, with 19 bases between. Germline CDR1 and CDR2: SEHNR and FQNEAQ (reference sequence). CDR3 DNA: TGTGCCAGCAGCTTAGAGGCGTCCCCCAGGCCGTTCGAGCAGTACTTC. Protein product: CASSLEASPRPFEQYF.

V usage is TRBV12-3 or TRBV12-4 and J usage is TRBJ1-5, with D hard to call. The CDR3 is made up of 15 amino acids. Trimming pared 4 bases from V and 7 bases from J, leaving 17 bases between. The CDR3 coding sequence is TGTGCCAGCAGTTCTGACGACCGCCATATCCAGCCCCAGCATTTT. This translates into CASSSDDRHIQPQHF.

V is TRBV4-3 and J is TRBJ2-7, with D tentatively TRBD2 (6 bases). CDR1 is LGHNA, CDR2 YSLEER, per germline. V was cut by 1 base and J by 3 bases, with 16 bases left in between. This CDR3 contains 16 residues. CDR3 bases: TGCGCCAGCAGCCAAGTTTACCTAGGAGGGTACTACGAGCAGTACTTC. This codes for CASSQVYLGGYYEQYF.

This clonotype has just a few counts. The rearrangement uses TRBV7-9 and TRBJ1-6; D is unclear. The length of the CDR3 is 16 residues. V was clipped by 2 bases and J by 0 bases, with 8 bases between them. Germline lookup yields CDR1 SEHNR and CDR2 FQNEAQ (reference sequence). In DNA, the CDR3 is TGTGCCAGCAGCTTAAAAGGGAGCTCCTATAATTCACCCCTCCACTTT. Translating it yields CASSLKGSSYNSPLHF.

This clonotype came up many times. This chain connects TRBV12-3 or TRBV12-4 to TRBJ2-5, with 11 bases fitting TRBD2. J gave up 5 bases and V 6 bases, and 8 bases lay outside the gene matches. CDR3 length: 15 amino acids. CDR3 region: CASSPGTSGLETQYF. As DNA, the CDR3 is TGTGCCAGCAGCCCGGGGACTAGCGGTTTGGAGACCCAGTACTTC.

The V call is TRBV7-9, the J call TRBJ2-7; 8 nucleotides line up with TRBD1. Trimming cost V 5 bases and J 2 bases; bases outside gene matches: 8. The CDR3 consists of 15 residues. Per germline, CDR1 SEHNR and CDR2 FQNEAQ (reference sequence). This CDR3 reads CASSEGQELAYEQYF. The CDR3 bases are TGTGCCAGCAGCGAGGGACAGGAGTTGGCCTACGAGCAGTACTTC.

In this sample, this clonotype turned up once. The rearrangement links TRBV6-2 or TRBV6-3 to TRBJ1-2; unclear D gene. This CDR3 comprises 17 residues. Germline loops: CDR1 MNHEY, CDR2 SVGEGT. V was cut by 2 bases and J by 8 bases, with 24 bases left in between. DNA for the CDR3: TGTGCCAGCAGTTACCTCATACTGCGACCGCCTGAGTTGGGCTACACCTTC. This sequence encodes CASSYLILRPPELGYTF.

This sequence joins TRBV7-9 and TRBJ2-6, with a possible D match to TRBD2 (5 bases). Trimming took off 3 bases at V and 1 base at J, with 7 bases between the two ends. The germline V gene has CDR1 SEHNR and CDR2 FQNEAQ (reference sequence). The CDR3 has 15 amino acids. For the CDR3, the DNA is TGTGCCAGCAGCTTCGGGATTTCTGGGGCCAACGTCCTGACTTTC. Translating gives CASSFGISGANVLTF.

The chain carries TRBV27 and TRBJ2-2; possibly TRBD1 or TRBD2 for D (6 bases each). Trimming stripped 1 base from V and 9 bases from J, with 12 bases between. CDR3 length equals 14 residues. Germline CDR1 reads MNHEY; CDR2 reads SMNVEV (reference sequence). The CDR3 reads CASSLWGAKRELFF. In DNA, the CDR3 is TGTGCCAGCAGTTTATGGGGGGCGAAGAGGGAGCTGTTTTTT.

V usage is TRBV2 and J usage is TRBJ2-1, with D possibly TRBD2 on 7 matching bases. The CDR3 has 19 amino acids. The germline V and J ends were trimmed by 5 bases and 2 bases, with 25 bases remaining between them. Germline assignment: CDR1 SNHLY and CDR2 FYNNEI. This CDR3 is CASSIAGGGASSTYNEQFF. In nucleotides, the CDR3 is TGTGCCAGCAGTATAGCAGGAGGGGGGGCCTCATCGACCTACAATGAGCAGTTCTTC.

This clonotype was seen a few times. This sequence joins TRBV28 and TRBJ1-3, with no clear D. Germline lookup yields CDR1 MDHEN and CDR2 SYDVKM. This CDR3 is 14 amino acids long. V was trimmed by 2 bases and J by 1 base, leaving 6 bases between them. The CDR3 bases are TGTGCCAGCAGTTTAAGAGGTTCTGGAAACACCATATATTTT. It specifies CASSLRGSGNTIYF.

This sequence joins TRBV4-2 and TRBJ2-1; the match to TRBD2 covers 16 bases. The CDR3 contains 19 residues. Germline V lookup: CDR1 LGHNA, CDR2 YNFKEQ. V lost 4 bases, J lost 4 bases, and 10 bases stayed unmatched. CDR3 region: CASSRPGLAGGSQYNEQFF. CDR3 nucleotides: TGTGCCAGCAGCCGACCGGGACTAGCGGGAGGGTCCCAATACAATGAGCAGTTCTTC.

In its sample, this clonotype was seen many times. The rearrangement uses TRBV14 and TRBJ1-1; possibly TRBD1 for D (6 bases). In germline, CDR1 is SGHDN, CDR2 FVKESK. CDR3 length equals 15 residues. The V and J ends lost 4 bases and 4 bases respectively, with 16 bases between them. The CDR3 region has the DNA TGTGCCAGCAGCCTATTACAGGGAAAGGGCACTGAAGCTTTCTTT. Translating it yields CASSLLQGKGTEAFF.

This clonotype was counted a few times. This chain links TRBV4-3 with TRBJ2-1, with TRBD1 matching 7 bases. Unmatched junction bases numbered 2, after V lost 3 bases and J lost 0 bases. CDR1 and CDR2 from the germline V gene are LGHNA and YSLEER. CDR3 length equals 15 residues. The CDR3 loop reads CASSHRGSSYNEQFF. CDR3 coding DNA: TGCGCCAGCAGCCACAGGGGGAGCTCCTACAATGAGCAGTTCTTC.

The rearrangement links TRBV20-1 to TRBJ2-1; TRBD2 matches 9 bases. The CDR3 spans 11 residues. Germline values: CDR1 DFQATT, CDR2 SNEGSKA (reference sequence). With V trimmed by 6 bases and J by 12 bases, 6 bases remained unmatched. The CDR3: CSATAGGLQFF. The DNA for the CDR3 is TGCAGTGCGACAGCGGGGGGACTGCAGTTCTTC.

V and J are TRBV18 and TRBJ2-5; maybe TRBD2 (5 bases). The CDR3 has 12 amino acids. Germline CDR1 reads KGHSH; CDR2 reads LQKENI. The V gene lost 6 bases and the J gene lost 4 bases, with 9 bases spanning the gap. The CDR3 bases are TGTGCCAGCTCTCGGGATGGAGAGACCCAGTACTTC. Its translation: CASSRDGETQYF.

The V call is TRBV12-3 or TRBV12-4, the J call TRBJ2-1, with D tentatively TRBD1 (5 bases). The CDR3 runs to 14 residues. V was cut by 9 bases and J by 10 bases, with 22 bases left in between. The CDR3, as DNA: TGTGCCAGTTGGGGCACAACCTCTGCGGTAGAGCAGTTCTTC. Translating it yields CASWGTTSAVEQFF.

A single count supports this clonotype. The J gene is TRBJ1-1, the V gene TRBV20-1; D unresolved. The CDR3 is made up of 14 amino acids. CDR1 and CDR2 (germline): DFQATT, SNEGSKA (reference sequence). V was shortened by 3 bases and J by 3 bases, with 14 bases between the two germline ends. The CDR3 is CSASLLGRDTEAFF. CDR3 DNA: TGCAGTGCTAGCCTGTTAGGGAGGGACACTGAAGCTTTCTTT.

The rearrangement joins TRBV5-1 to TRBJ2-6, with D unclear. The CDR3 runs to 19 residues. Trimming cost V 4 bases and J 0 bases, with 20 bases left between them. The V gene's germline CDR1 is SGHRS and CDR2 YFSETQ. The CDR3 DNA follows: TGCGCCAGCAGCCCTCATAGGATGGAATTCATCTCTGGGGCCAACGTCCTGACTTTC. Translating it yields CASSPHRMEFISGANVLTF.

This clonotype has just a few counts. The CDR3 DNA follows: TGCAGTGCTCCTACTTTGGATGAGCAGTTCTTC. Translating gives CSAPTLDEQFF. This chain uses TRBV20-1 with TRBJ2-1; D ambiguous. Germline CDR1 is DFQATT and CDR2 is SNEGSKA (reference sequence). The CDR3 runs to 11 residues. V gave up 5 bases and J gave up 8 bases, with 10 bases separating them.

A few counts support this clonotype. CDR3 bases: TGCAGTGCTAGAGATGGCGCGGGAGGGCCCGGCGGGGAGCTGTTTTTT. It translates to CSARDGAGGPGGELFF. The chain combines TRBV20-1 with TRBJ2-2, with 9 bases that match TRBD2. The CDR3 runs 16 residues. CDR1 and CDR2 from the germline V gene are DFQATT and SNEGSKA (reference sequence). The J segment lost 7 bases and the V segment lost 0 bases, leaving 9 bases of the junction unmatched.

The chain employs TRBV4-1 and TRBJ2-1, with TRBD2 as a possible D gene (6 bases). V was shortened by 8 bases and J by 6 bases, with 35 bases between the two germline ends. CDR3 length equals 20 residues. Germline CDR1 and CDR2: MGHRA and YSYEKL. The CDR3 coding sequence is TGCGCCAGCCAAGGCACCCATCTAACGGGGAGGCCCCCGGATGTCAATGAGCAGTTCTTC. Translation gives CASQGTHLTGRPPDVNEQFF.

The chain joins TRBV20-1 to TRBJ1-1; 7 nucleotides line up with TRBD1. The V and J ends lost 2 bases and 5 bases, in that order; junction bases with no gene match: 8. This CDR3 has 14 amino acids. CDR1 DFQATT and CDR2 SNEGSKA come from the germline V gene (reference sequence). Written as DNA, the CDR3 is TGCAGTGCTAGAAAAGACAGGGTGTGGACTGAAGCTTTCTTT. Protein product: CSARKDRVWTEAFF.

The V and J genes are TRBV20-1 and TRBJ2-5; D is perhaps TRBD1 or TRBD2 (5 bases each). Per germline, CDR1 DFQATT and CDR2 SNEGSKA (reference sequence). Trimming shortened V by 2 bases and J by 5 bases, and 12 bases separated the two germline ends. There are 13 residues in the CDR3. This chain's CDR3 is CSARTGASETQYF. The DNA of the CDR3 is TGCAGTGCTAGAACCGGGGCGTCGGAGACCCAGTACTTC.